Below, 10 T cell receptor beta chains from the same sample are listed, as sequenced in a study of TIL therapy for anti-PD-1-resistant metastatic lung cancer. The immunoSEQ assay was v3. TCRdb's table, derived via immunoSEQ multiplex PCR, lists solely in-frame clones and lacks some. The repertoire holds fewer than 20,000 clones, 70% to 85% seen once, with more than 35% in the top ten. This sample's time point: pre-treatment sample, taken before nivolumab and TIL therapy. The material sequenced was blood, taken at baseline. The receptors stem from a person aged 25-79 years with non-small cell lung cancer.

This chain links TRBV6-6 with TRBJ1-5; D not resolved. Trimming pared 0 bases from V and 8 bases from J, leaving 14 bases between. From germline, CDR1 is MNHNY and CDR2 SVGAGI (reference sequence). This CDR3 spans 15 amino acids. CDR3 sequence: CASSYSLEPVEPQHF. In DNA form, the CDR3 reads TGTGCCAGCAGTTACTCGTTAGAGCCCGTGGAGCCCCAGCATTTT.

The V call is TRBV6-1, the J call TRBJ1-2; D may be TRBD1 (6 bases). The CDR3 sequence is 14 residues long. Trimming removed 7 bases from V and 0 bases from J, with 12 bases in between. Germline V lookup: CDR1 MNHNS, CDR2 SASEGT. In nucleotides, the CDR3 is TGTGCCAGCACTCTTGGACAGACTAACTATGGCTACACCTTC. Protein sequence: CASTLGQTNYGYTF.

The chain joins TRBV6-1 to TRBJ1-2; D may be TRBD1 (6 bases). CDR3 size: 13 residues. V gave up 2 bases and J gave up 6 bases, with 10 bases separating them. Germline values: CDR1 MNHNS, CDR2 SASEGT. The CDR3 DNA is TGTGCCAGCAGTGAAAGGGGGGTTCATGGCTACACCTTC. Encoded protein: CASSERGVHGYTF.

DNA of the CDR3: TGCGCCAGCAGCCAATATGGGGCCGGTACGCAGTATTTT. Translating it yields CASSQYGAGTQYF. This sequence joins TRBV4-3 and TRBJ2-3, with D possibly TRBD1 on 5 matching bases. The CDR3 loop spans 13 amino acids. The V and J ends lost 2 bases and 8 bases respectively, with 11 bases between them. The germline V gene encodes CDR1 LGHNA and CDR2 YSLEER.

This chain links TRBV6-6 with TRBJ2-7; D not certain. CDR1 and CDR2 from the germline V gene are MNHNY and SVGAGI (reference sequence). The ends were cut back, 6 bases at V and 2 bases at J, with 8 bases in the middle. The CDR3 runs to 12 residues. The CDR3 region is CASSTRPYEQYF. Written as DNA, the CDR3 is TGTGCCAGCAGCACCCGGCCCTACGAGCAGTACTTC.

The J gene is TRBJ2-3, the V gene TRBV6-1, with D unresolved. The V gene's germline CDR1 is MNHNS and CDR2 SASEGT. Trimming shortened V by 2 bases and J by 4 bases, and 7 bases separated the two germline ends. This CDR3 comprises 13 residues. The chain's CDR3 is CASSEIRADTQYF. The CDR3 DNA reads TGTGCCAGCAGTGAAATCCGGGCAGATACGCAGTATTTT.

DNA of the CDR3: TGTGCCAGCAGTCCGGGGTGGGACACTGAAGCTTTCTTT. Its translation: CASSPGWDTEAFF. The chain combines TRBV2 with TRBJ1-1; unclear D gene. This CDR3 is built from 13 residues. Germline V gene data show CDR1 as SNHLY and CDR2 as FYNNEI. V was shortened by 5 bases and J by 3 bases, with 10 bases between the two germline ends.

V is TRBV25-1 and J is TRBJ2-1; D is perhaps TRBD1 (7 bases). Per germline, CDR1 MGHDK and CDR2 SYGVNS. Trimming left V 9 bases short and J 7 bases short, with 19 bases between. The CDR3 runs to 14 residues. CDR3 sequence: CASSRGQGVNEQFF. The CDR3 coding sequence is TGTGCCAGTAGCCGGGGGCAGGGGGTAAATGAGCAGTTCTTC.

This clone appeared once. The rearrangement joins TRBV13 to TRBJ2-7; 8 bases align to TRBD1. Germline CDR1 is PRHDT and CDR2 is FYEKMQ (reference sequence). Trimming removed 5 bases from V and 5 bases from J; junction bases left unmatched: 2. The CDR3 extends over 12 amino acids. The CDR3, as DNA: TGTGCCAGCAGCCTGACAGGGGACGAGCAGTACTTC. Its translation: CASSLTGDEQYF.

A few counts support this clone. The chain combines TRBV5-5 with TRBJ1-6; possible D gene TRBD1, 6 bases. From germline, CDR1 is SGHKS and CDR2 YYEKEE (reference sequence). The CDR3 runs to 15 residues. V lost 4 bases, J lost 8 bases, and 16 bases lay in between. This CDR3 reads CASSDLRGHHSPLHF. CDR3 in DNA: TGTGCCAGCAGCGATTTACGGGGACACCATTCACCCCTCCACTTT.